This T cell receptor (beta chain) was profiled in a study of vaccination and CD4 T cells after COVID-19 (dated by TCRdb to between 2021 and 2022). Notes on the research overall: Every convalescent patient had a positive nasal swab PCR test for SARS-CoV-2, with mild disease in nine patients and severe disease in one. The convalescent cohort comprised six males and four females, including two Hispanic individuals, seven Caucasians, two Asians and one multiracial person. Participants received two doses of either the Pfizer-BioNTech BNT162b2 vaccine (n=8) or the Moderna mRNA-1273 vaccine (n=2). Post-COVID blood samples were collected from convalescent patients a median of roughly 100 days after diagnosis, with a range of about 30 to 161 days. Post-vaccine blood samples were taken a median of 72 days after the second vaccine dose, with a range of roughly 13 to 250 days. For stimulating the cultures, overlapping spike peptide pools were used, derived from SARS-CoV-2 as well as from the common cold coronaviruses HCoV-NL63, HCoV-OC43 and HCoV-229E. In control cultures, a CEFX viral epitope pool was used as positive control, an HIV-1 Nef peptide pool was used as negative control, or no peptide was added. The spike-specific CD4+ TCR repertoire was compared before and after mRNA vaccination in about nine COVID-19 convalescent patients and several infection-naive healthy vaccine recipients. What the authors observed across the whole study: The number of convalescent patients in the study was relatively small, and the study did not examine early timepoints following natural infection. In convalescent patients, a median roughly 88% of post-vaccine SARS-CoV-2-reactive clones were detected only after vaccination, suggesting vaccine-specific priming. The median number of SARS-CoV-2-reactive clonotypes rose from 20 to 25 after infection to some 37 after vaccination, but the change was not significant. In convalescent patients, nearly all vaccine-specific clones (304 of 307) were found to be mono-reactive for SARS-CoV-2 spike rather than cross-reactive with common cold coronaviruses.

This clonotype occurred a few times. Its antigen target is currently unknown. No qualities accompany the bases; no much larger clone lies one base away. The protocol used for the library was PCR. TCR sequencing of DNA from cultured CD4+ T cells used the Oncomine TCR Beta short-read assay at the Johns Hopkins FTIC core. The QIAamp micro DNA kit was used to extract genomic DNA from the cultured CD4+ T cells. Oncomine TCR Beta libraries from cultured CD4+ T cells were pooled using unique dual indexes and sequenced on an Illumina iSeq 100. Per the authors' processing: Non-productive sequences were removed, and CDR3s not starting with C, not ending with F or W, or shorter than 7 amino acids were discarded. The MANAFEST web application was used to identify antigen-specific clonotypes by comparing peptide-stimulated wells against reference wells and other culture wells. Positive clones required FDR below 0.05, an odds ratio above 5, and productive frequency above 0.1% in at least two of three replicate wells. A clonotype counted as cross-reactive if it showed significant expansion both in the SARS-CoV-2 spike wells and in at least one common cold coronavirus spike condition. Using R version 3.6.1, CDR3 homology was evaluated through Levenshtein distances (stringdist) along with unrooted phylogenetic trees (ape). In TCRdb, the public reads were trimmed at Q25 with fastp and aligned with MiXCR, with productive beta chains retained. Identical CDR3 proteins give one entry, which carries the most common genes and DNA. These V and J calls originate from TCRdb's pipeline instead of the authors' own analysis. The sample has under 15,000 distinct CDR3 sequences on record, roughly two fifths of them singletons. The ten largest clones take up almost 9.5% of the sample.

The treatment or condition label, as the study defines it: approximately 11-day PBMC culture with coronavirus spike peptide pools or control peptides (ViraFEST assay). The ViraFEST assay, used in the study, expanded antigen-specific T cells with peptide pools and then identified the expanded clonotypes through TCR sequencing. The positive SARS-CoV-2 PCR tests of the convalescent patients were dated from March to December 2020, before the Alpha, Beta and Delta variants emerged in the United States. Each well held under 2.5 million PBMCs cultured in IMDM containing about 5% human AB serum and approximately 9.4 IU/ml IL-2, with roughly 10 ug/ml peptide pools added. On days 3 and 7, half of the culture medium was replaced with fresh IL-2-containing medium. CD4+ T cells were isolated after 10 days of culture through negative selection using the EasySep CD4+ T cell isolation kit. PBMCs were separated from whole blood using Ficoll-Paque Plus gradient centrifugation and then either used fresh or cryopreserved at -140C. Culture conditions were generally each tested in triplicate wells.

Based on the germline V gene (reference sequence), the CDR1 and CDR2 sequences are GTSNPN and SVGIG. The germline ends are 8 bases apart after V is trimmed by 0 bases and J by 3 bases. CDR3 length: 13 amino acids, cysteine to phenylalanine. CDR3 DNA only is kept here, 39 bases in frame from base 1. This receptor chain uses TRBV30 and TRBJ1-2, with no D gene named confidently. Material for sequencing was CD4+ T cells from blood, cultured in vitro. The receptor was isolated from a human donor who had recovered from COVID-19. The base sequence is TGTGCCTGGAGTGTAGCAGAGGACTATGGCTACACCTTC. This sequence encodes CAWSVAEDYGYTF. The full variable domain, completed from the reference TRBV30 and TRBJ1-2 proteins outside the CDR3, reads SQTIHQWPATLVQPVGSPLSLECTVEGTSNPNLYWYRQAAGRGLQLLFYSVGIGQISSEVPQNLSASRPQDRQFILSSKKLLLSDSGFYLCAWSVAEDYGYTFGSGTRLTVV.